This passage covers 15 T cell receptor beta chains from one sample sequenced in a study of blood T cell repertoires in COVID-19. Using immunoSEQ multiplex PCR, the repertoire was profiled, and TCRdb retains in-frame clones only, with some absent. The profile shows hundreds of thousands of clones, around 88% of them singletons. Sequencing was carried out using PBMCs or T cells enriched from blood (not recorded which). Receptors were obtained from a woman in her thirties or forties with acute COVID-19.

The CDR3 sequence: CASSERQGAVGETQYF. CDR3 DNA sequence: TGTGCCAGTAGTGAGAGACAGGGGGCGGTTGGAGAGACCCAGTACTTC. The chain joins TRBV19 to TRBJ2-5, with 10 bases aligning to TRBD1. CDR3 length: 16 residues. After removal of 5 bases from V and 4 bases from J, the junction contained 10 bases not matched to a gene. The V gene's germline CDR1 is LNHDA and CDR2 SQIVND (reference sequence).

This chain joins TRBV4-1 and TRBJ2-3; TRBD2 aligns across 8 bases. The ends lost 4 bases at V and 3 bases at J; junction bases unmatched: 3. The germline CDR1 and CDR2 sequences are MGHRA and YSYEKL. The CDR3 is 14 amino acids. CDR3 coding DNA: TGCGCCAGCAGCCCCGGACTAGCTACAGATACGCAGTATTTT. It encodes CASSPGLATDTQYF.

This chain connects TRBV11-3 to TRBJ2-1; 8 bases fit TRBD2. Germline CDR1 SGHNT, CDR2 YENEEA. V was clipped by 0 bases and J by 6 bases; unmatched bases: 10. The CDR3 contains 17 residues. CDR3 residues: CASSLDGAGGKGNEQFF. The DNA for the CDR3 is TGTGCCAGCAGCTTAGATGGGGCGGGAGGTAAAGGCAATGAGCAGTTCTTC.

V is TRBV30 and J is TRBJ2-7; the match to TRBD2 covers 12 bases. Per the germline V gene, CDR1 is GTSNPN and CDR2 is SVGIG (reference sequence). This CDR3 is built from 14 residues. V dropped 4 bases and J dropped 3; count of bases not matched to a gene: 4. The CDR3 DNA sequence: TGTGCCTGGAATAGACTAGCGGGAGTCTACGAGCAGTACTTC. It yields the protein CAWNRLAGVYEQYF.

This clone was counted once. CDR3 loop: CASSRGENYGYTF. CDR3 bases: TGCGCCAGCAGTAGAGGTGAAAACTATGGCTACACCTTC. This sequence joins TRBV10-1 and TRBJ1-2; D gene unclear. The CDR3 covers 13 residues. V was shortened by 5 bases and J by 2 bases, with 9 bases between the two germline ends. Germline CDR1 WNHNN, CDR2 SYGVQD (reference sequence).

This clone was seen only a few times. The J gene is TRBJ2-7, the V gene TRBV15; D may correspond to TRBD1 or TRBD2 (9 bases each). CDR3 length equals 18 residues. Between the trimmed V and J ends, which lost 6 bases and 1 base, there was a span of 25 bases. CDR1 is LNHNV, CDR2 YYDKDF, per germline (reference sequence). In DNA, the CDR3 is TGTGCCACCAGGGGACAGGGAGAACTAGCGGGTAAATCCTACGAGCAGTACTTC. Translated: CATRGQGELAGKSYEQYF.

This sequence joins TRBV30 and TRBJ1-4; 10 positions agree with TRBD1. The length of the CDR3 is 15 residues. Germline CDR1 reads GTSNPN; CDR2 reads SVGIG (reference sequence). Trimming cost V 3 bases and J 7 bases; bases outside gene matches: 8. The CDR3 protein is CAWRRTGGAAEKLFF. The CDR3, as DNA: TGTGCCTGGAGGCGGACAGGGGGAGCGGCTGAAAAACTGTTTTTT.

V and J are TRBV27 and TRBJ1-3; no definite D call. The length of the CDR3 is 13 residues. The V end was cut by 5 bases, the J end by 0 bases, with 5 bases between. The germline V gene encodes CDR1 MNHEY and CDR2 SMNVEV (reference sequence). This chain's CDR3 is CASSSYSGNTIYF. The CDR3 DNA is TGTGCCAGCAGTAGCTACTCTGGAAACACCATATATTTT.

The V gene is TRBV5-1, the J gene TRBJ1-2, with D perhaps matching TRBD1 (6 bases). CDR1 and CDR2 from the germline V gene are SGHRS and YFSETQ. The germline V and J ends were trimmed by 0 bases and 5 bases, with 8 bases remaining between them. The CDR3 length is 13 residues. CDR3 bases: TGCGCCAGCAGCTTGGCAGGGGATTATGGCTACACCTTC. It specifies CASSLAGDYGYTF.

The V gene is TRBV19, the J gene TRBJ1-2, with 8 bases matching TRBD1. The CDR3 extends over 15 amino acids. The trim removed 2 bases at V and 6 bases at J, leaving 8 bases unmatched. Germline-derived CDR1 and CDR2 are LNHDA and SQIVND (reference sequence). Written as DNA, the CDR3 is TGTGCCAGTAGTATATTACAGGACAGGGCCAATGGCTACACCTTC. Translated: CASSILQDRANGYTF.

V gene TRBV9 combines with J gene TRBJ2-2; D ambiguous. In germline, CDR1 is SGDLS, CDR2 YYNGEE. Trimming pared 4 bases from V and 4 bases from J, leaving 5 bases between. The CDR3 is made up of 12 amino acids. This CDR3 is CASSRSTGELFF. For the CDR3, the DNA is TGTGCCAGCAGCCGGAGCACCGGGGAGCTGTTTTTT.

This clone was recorded only once. The rearrangement uses TRBV11-3 and TRBJ1-1; weak D call: TRBD1 (5 bases). Trimming shortened V by 4 bases and J by 1 base, and 10 bases separated the two germline ends. Germline CDR1 SGHNT, CDR2 YENEEA. The CDR3 runs to 14 residues. The CDR3 loop is CASSSDIKNTEAFF. The DNA for the CDR3 is TGTGCCAGCAGCTCGGACATTAAGAACACTGAAGCTTTCTTT.

The rearrangement uses TRBV5-6 and TRBJ2-3; D perhaps matches TRBD1 (6 bases). The V end lost 3 bases, the J end lost 3 bases, and 17 bases lay between the germline ends. Germline values: CDR1 SGHDT, CDR2 YYEEEE. This CDR3 is 16 amino acids long. The CDR3 coding sequence is TGTGCCAGCAGCTCTTTCAGGGGTCGAGCAACAGATACGCAGTATTTT. This gives the protein CASSSFRGRATDTQYF.

V and J are TRBV6-5 and TRBJ2-2, with 7 bases identical to TRBD2. Germline loops: CDR1 MNHEY, CDR2 SVGAGI. CDR3 length: 14 amino acids. Trimming took 8 bases from V and 5 from J; bases not matched to a gene: 8. DNA for the CDR3: TGTGCCAGCTCGTCTCTAGCGGCAACCGGGGAGCTGTTTTTT. The encoded protein is CASSSLAATGELFF.

This clone was counted between two and nine times. The V call is TRBV7-3, the J call TRBJ1-6; D is unclear. This CDR3 contains 12 residues. V lost 4 bases and J 6 bases, leaving 4 bases between the germline ends. CDR1 is SGHTA and CDR2 is FQGTGA in the germline V gene. The CDR3 loop is CASSSSNSPLHF. DNA for the CDR3: TGTGCCAGCAGCTCCAGTAATTCACCCCTCCACTTT.